The 29 T cell receptor beta chains listed next were all sequenced from one sample in a study of OX40 agonist ivuxolimab in advanced cancers. The protocol used for the library was the immunoSEQ multiplex PCR assay. Drawn from immuneACCESS, this table holds only the in-frame rearrangements with V and J called that TCRdb kept. Clones are partly lost; checked studies trace under half to an unresolved V gene and leave the rest unexplained. This sample is represented by 78,000 or so clones; roughly 86% of them were singletons. The top ten hold over 0.65% of the sample. Material: CD4+ or CD8+ T cells sorted from blood, obtained in a trial of the OX40 agonist ivuxolimab. The source is an adult with an advanced solid tumor such as melanoma, head and neck, liver or kidney cancer.

V and J are TRBV10-3 and TRBJ1-3; D is unclear. CDR3 length equals 12 residues. The V end lost 8 bases, the J end lost 4 bases, and 9 bases lay between the germline ends. The germline V gene encodes CDR1 ENHRY and CDR2 SYGVKD. The CDR3 bases are TGTGCCATCTCTCCTCAGGGAAACACCATATATTTT. Protein: CAISPQGNTIYF.

The rearrangement joins TRBV19 to TRBJ1-4; 7 bases are shared with TRBD1. V shed 4 bases, J shed 1 base, and the junction held 3 bases outside the gene matches. This CDR3 comprises 15 residues. Germline values: CDR1 LNHDA, CDR2 SQIVND (reference sequence). Written as DNA, the CDR3 is TGTGCCAGTAGTACTGACAGGGTAACTAATGAAAAACTGTTTTTT. Its translation is CASSTDRVTNEKLFF.

The V call is TRBV7-9, the J call TRBJ2-5; 10 nucleotides align to TRBD1. Germline-derived CDR1 and CDR2 are SEHNR and FQNEAQ (reference sequence). Trimming took 8 bases from V and 2 from J; bases not matched to a gene: 5. The CDR3 has 14 amino acids. The CDR3 region is CASAGGQGQETQYF. In DNA, the CDR3 is TGTGCCAGCGCTGGGGGACAGGGGCAAGAGACCCAGTACTTC.

This chain joins TRBV5-1 and TRBJ1-2; D is perhaps TRBD1 (5 bases). This CDR3 spans 16 amino acids. Germline V gene data show CDR1 as SGHRS and CDR2 as YFSETQ. Trimming shortened V by 0 bases and J by 6 bases, and 18 bases separated the two germline ends. CDR3 residues: CASSLAPRGGWDGYTF. CDR3 nucleotide sequence: TGCGCCAGCAGCTTGGCCCCCCGGGGGGGGTGGGATGGCTACACCTTC.

Worth noting for this clone: Mismatch with germline at one junction end may stem from a read error. The sample contains more than one DNA sequence encoding this CDR3. The CDR3 DNA reads as TGCGCCAGCAGCCAAGAGTATCCCAGACAGGGGGCGTCTCAGCCCTATGAGCAGTACTTC. This sequence encodes CASSQEYPRQGASQPYEQYF. The chain links TRBV4-3 to TRBJ2-7, with 10 nucleotides matching TRBD1. The CDR3 has 20 amino acids. Looked up from germline, CDR1 is LGHNA and CDR2 is YSLEER.

V gene TRBV9 combines with J gene TRBJ2-2; D is ambiguous. The CDR3 totals 13 residues. Germline lookup yields CDR1 SGDLS and CDR2 YYNGEE. V lost 0 bases to trimming and J lost 3 bases, with 3 bases between them. Here the CDR3 DNA reads TGTGCCAGCAGCGTAGGCGACACCGGGGAGCTGTTTTTT. This codes for CASSVGDTGELFF.

This clone came up once. CDR3 sequence: CATSRDRGLAGSSYNEQFF. CDR3 nucleotide sequence: TGTGCCACCAGCAGAGATCGCGGACTAGCGGGGAGCTCCTACAATGAGCAGTTCTTC. The chain joins TRBV15 to TRBJ2-1; TRBD2 agrees at 12 bases. V shed 0 bases, J shed 0 bases, and the junction held 6 bases outside the gene matches. The CDR3 runs 19 residues. In germline, CDR1 is LNHNV, CDR2 YYDKDF (reference sequence).

In this sample, this clone turned up once. V and J are TRBV27 and TRBJ2-4; D is unresolved. Germline loops: CDR1 MNHEY, CDR2 SMNVEV (reference sequence). There are 13 residues in the CDR3. Trimming shortened V by 6 bases and J by 5 bases, and 11 bases separated the two germline ends. CDR3 residues: CASSPLAQNIQYF. In DNA, the CDR3 is TGTGCCAGCAGCCCGCTTGCCCAAAACATTCAGTACTTC.

V and J are TRBV27 and TRBJ1-1, with D unresolved. The germline V and J ends were trimmed by 6 bases and 0 bases, with 14 bases remaining between them. The CDR3 is made up of 15 amino acids. Germline V gives CDR1 MNHEY, CDR2 SMNVEV (reference sequence). CDR3 amino acids: CASRANGLLNTEAFF. Here the CDR3 DNA reads TGTGCCAGCAGGGCAAATGGACTGTTGAACACTGAAGCTTTCTTT.

The chain is built from TRBV9 and TRBJ2-7; weak D call: TRBD2 (5 bases). CDR1 and CDR2 (germline): SGDLS, YYNGEE. Deletions cut 0 bases from V and 2 bases from J, with 12 bases between. This CDR3 is 15 amino acids long. The CDR3 nucleotides read TGTGCCAGCAGCGTAGGTCTAGCCGAGACCTACGAGCAGTACTTC. Residues: CASSVGLAETYEQYF.

In its sample, this clone was seen a few times. V and J are TRBV29-1 and TRBJ1-1; possible D gene TRBD1, 5 bases. V dropped 4 bases and J dropped 5 bases, with 14 bases sitting between them. Looked up from germline, CDR1 is SQVTM and CDR2 is ANQGSEA. The CDR3 extends over 13 amino acids. The CDR3 loop is CSVVETAGTEAFF. The DNA of the CDR3 is TGCAGCGTTGTTGAGACAGCGGGGACTGAAGCTTTCTTT. Full variable domain (remainder filled in from reference TRBV29-1 and TRBJ1-1): SAVISQKPSRDICQRGTSLTIQCQVDSQVTMMFWYRQQPGQSLTLIATANQGSEATYESGFVIDKFPISRPNLTFSTLTVSNMSPEDSSIYLCSVVETAGTEAFFGQGTRLTVV.

J is TRBJ1-2 and V is TRBV7-8; D gene unclear. The CDR3 sequence is 13 residues long. Trimming took 1 base from V and 12 from J, leaving 15 bases between them. Germline V gene sequence: CDR1 SGHVS, CDR2 FQNEAQ. As DNA, the CDR3 is TGTGCCAGCAGCTTAGGTTCGGCGGGTGCCGACACCTTC. This encodes CASSLGSAGADTF.

This rearrangement joins TRBV18 to TRBJ1-5; 7 bases are a match to TRBD1. CDR3 length equals 19 residues. The trim removed 3 bases at V and 0 bases at J, leaving 14 bases unmatched. Per the germline V gene, CDR1 is KGHSH and CDR2 is LQKENI. The CDR3 DNA sequence: TGTGCCAGCTCACCGCGTCCTGCAAGGGGGCCTTATAGCAATCAGCCCCAGCATTTT. It encodes CASSPRPARGPYSNQPQHF.

The J gene is TRBJ2-3, the V gene TRBV18; TRBD2 aligns across 11 bases. The CDR3 has 15 residues. In germline, CDR1 is KGHSH, CDR2 LQKENI. Trimming removed 5 bases from V and 2 bases from J; junction bases left unmatched: 3. The CDR3 DNA is TGTGCCAGCTCAACACTAGCGGGGGTCACAGATACGCAGTATTTT. It is translated as CASSTLAGVTDTQYF.

CDR3 sequence reads: CASSSQAGANTGELFF. In DNA form, the CDR3 reads TGTGCCAGCAGCTCGCAGGCGGGGGCGAACACCGGGGAGCTGTTTTTT. V usage is TRBV7-2 and J usage is TRBJ2-2; TRBD2 matches at 7 bases. J was trimmed by 0 bases and V by 4 bases; bases with no gene match: 5. Germline values: CDR1 SGHTA, CDR2 FQGNSA. This CDR3 spans 16 amino acids.

There are a few counts of this clone. V is TRBV7-9 and J is TRBJ1-6, with D unclear. The CDR3 runs 14 residues. Germline CDR1 is SEHNR and CDR2 is FQNEAQ (reference sequence). Trimming cost V 0 bases and J 7 bases, with 7 bases left between them. CDR3 nucleotides: TGTGCCAGCAGCTTAGCACAGCGCAATTCACCCCTCCACTTT. Its translation: CASSLAQRNSPLHF. The full variable domain, rest sourced from reference TRBV7-9 and TRBJ1-6, is DTGVSQNPRHKITKRGQNVTFRCDPISEHNRLYWYRQTLGQGPEFLTYFQNEAQLEKSRLLSDRFSAERPKGSFSTLEIQRTEQGDSAMYLCASSLAQRNSPLHFGNGTRLTVT.

The chain combines TRBV19 with TRBJ2-7; 10 bases map to TRBD2. CDR1 and CDR2 (germline): LNHDA, SQIVND (reference sequence). The CDR3 spans 17 residues. V was pared by 1 base and J by 0 bases, with 6 bases of the junction left unmatched. In DNA form, the CDR3 reads TGTGCCAGTAGTATAGTGGCTAGCGGGAGCTTCTCCTACGAGCAGTACTTC. It translates to CASSIVASGSFSYEQYF.

The gene calls are TRBV28 and TRBJ2-7; maybe TRBD2 (6 bases). This CDR3 has 13 residues. The V gene lost 5 bases and the J gene lost 2 bases, with 10 bases spanning the gap. Germline V gives CDR1 MDHEN, CDR2 SYDVKM. CDR3 in DNA: TGTGCCAGCAGTCCGGCGGGGCCCTACGAGCAGTACTTC. Protein product: CASSPAGPYEQYF.

This clone was seen just once. This chain uses TRBV7-2 with TRBJ2-2, with a possible D match to TRBD2 (6 bases). With 5 bases removed from V and 7 bases from J, the gap between germline ends came to 8 bases. The germline V gene encodes CDR1 SGHTA and CDR2 FQGNSA. The CDR3 is 12 residues long. The CDR3 DNA sequence: TGTGCCAGCAGCCCGGGGGTCGGGGAGCTGTTTTTT. Its translation: CASSPGVGELFF.

The chain is built from TRBV28 and TRBJ1-3, with 8 bases that match TRBD1. Germline assignment: CDR1 MDHEN and CDR2 SYDVKM. V gave up 5 bases and J gave up 0 bases; unmatched junction bases: 6. There are 16 residues in the CDR3. Here the CDR3 reads CASSLDRAISGNTIYF. Here the CDR3 DNA reads TGTGCCAGCAGTCTGGACAGGGCTATCTCTGGAAACACCATATATTTT.

J is TRBJ2-2 and V is TRBV28; TRBD2 matches at 8 bases. In germline, CDR1 is MDHEN, CDR2 SYDVKM. The CDR3 is 16 residues long. Trimming cost V 3 bases and J 5 bases; bases outside gene matches: 8. The CDR3 sequence is CASSFSSGSGTGELFF. CDR3 sequence (DNA): TGTGCCAGCAGTTTCTCGAGCGGGAGTGGAACCGGGGAGCTGTTTTTT.

This sequence joins TRBV4-1 and TRBJ2-6, with D maybe TRBD1 (5 bases). V was clipped by 0 bases and J by 7 bases, with 13 bases between them. Looked up from germline, CDR1 is MGHRA and CDR2 is YSYEKL. The CDR3 totals 16 residues. CDR3 sequence: CASSQEPTQGANVLTF. The DNA for the CDR3 is TGCGCCAGCAGCCAAGAGCCGACCCAGGGAGCCAACGTCCTGACTTTC.

The chain joins TRBV6-4 to TRBJ1-5; D remains ambiguous. Trimming removed 0 bases at V and 3 bases at J, with 3 bases between. The length of the CDR3 is 13 residues. The V gene's germline CDR1 is MRHNA and CDR2 SNTAGT. For the CDR3, the DNA is TGTGCCAGCAGTGACTCTTACAATCAGCCCCAGCATTTT. This encodes CASSDSYNQPQHF.

The chain uses TRBV6-5 and TRBJ1-2, with 7 bases fitting TRBD1. CDR1 MNHEY and CDR2 SVGAGI come from the germline V gene. This CDR3 has 13 residues. Trimming at V came to 3 bases and at J to 7 bases, leaving 5 bases not matched to a gene. The CDR3 protein is CASSYNRGGGYTF. The DNA of the CDR3 is TGTGCCAGCAGTTATAACAGGGGTGGTGGCTACACCTTC.

V usage is TRBV19 and J usage is TRBJ1-5; 9 bases line up with TRBD1. Germline V lookup: CDR1 LNHDA, CDR2 SQIVND (reference sequence). The trim removed 6 bases at V and 0 bases at J, leaving 3 bases unmatched. This CDR3 contains 15 residues. The CDR3 region is CASSRTGDSNQPQHF. The CDR3, as DNA: TGTGCCAGTAGCCGGACAGGGGATAGCAATCAGCCCCAGCATTTT.

The chain combines TRBV19 with TRBJ2-1, with D unresolved. This CDR3 has 12 amino acids. The V and J ends lost 3 bases and 5 bases respectively, with 5 bases between them. CDR1 and CDR2 (germline): LNHDA, SQIVND (reference sequence). The CDR3 reads CASSITHNEQFF. In DNA, the CDR3 is TGTGCCAGTAGTATTACCCACAATGAGCAGTTCTTC.

The CDR3 loop is CSVEASSYEQYF. The CDR3 DNA follows: TGCAGCGTTGAAGCTAGTTCCTACGAGCAGTACTTC. This rearrangement joins TRBV29-1 to TRBJ2-7; D ambiguous. This CDR3 is 12 amino acids long. V was cut by 1 base and J by 1 base, with 5 bases left in between. CDR1 SQVTM and CDR2 ANQGSEA come from the germline V gene.

This sequence joins TRBV9 and TRBJ2-1; 10 nucleotides align to TRBD2. Germline CDR1 and CDR2: SGDLS and YYNGEE. The trim removed 0 bases at V and 7 bases at J, leaving 10 bases unmatched. The CDR3 contains 17 residues. The CDR3 spells CASSVERWTSGWNEQFF. The CDR3 DNA reads TGTGCCAGCAGCGTAGAGCGGTGGACTAGCGGTTGGAATGAGCAGTTCTTC.

This sequence joins TRBV23-1 and TRBJ1-1; D unclear. TRBV23-1 is an open reading frame whose function is uncertain. CDR3 length: 16 residues. The V end was cut by 0 bases, the J end by 2 bases, with 13 bases between. This chain's CDR3 is CASSQSDAFGNTEAFF. The CDR3 nucleotides read TGCGCCAGCAGTCAATCGGACGCCTTTGGAAACACTGAAGCTTTCTTT.